This entry features one T cell receptor (beta chain) sequence. The record originates from a study of blood T cell repertoires in COVID-19. With 8 bases removed from V and 1 base from J, the gap between germline ends came to 9 bases. The germline CDR1 and CDR2 sequences are LNHDA and SQIVND (reference sequence). The CDR3 covers 14 residues. Profiling relied on immunoSEQ multiplex PCR, and the TCRdb table lists in-frame clones only, not all of them. Seen here are approximately 500,000 clones, roughly 91% observed once, and the top ten hold about 8.2%. The chain uses TRBV19 and TRBJ1-6; D gene unclear. This clonotype was obtained from a woman in her fifties or sixties with COVID-19, enrolled during active disease. Sequenced input: peripheral blood. The DNA of the CDR3 is TGTGCCAGTCACACGCATTCCTATAATTCACCCCTCCACTTT. It translates to CASHTHSYNSPLHF.